A selection of T cell receptor beta chains follows, all from one sample in a study of T cells after yellow fever vaccination. TCRdb used MiXCR to reprocess the 5' RACE reads, holding one entry per CDR3 protein. The data contain roughly 340,000 distinct CDR3 sequences, 8.5% to 10% of them singletons. The source material was PBMCs, sampled on the day of the first yellow fever vaccination. These receptors came from a man aged 18 to 29 who received the YFV17D yellow fever vaccine. The conserved cysteine and the conserved F or W are not part of the CDR3 here.

j_call	v_call	cdr3_aa
TRBJ1-2	TRBV2	ASSVKGGNYGYT
TRBJ2-3	TRBV5-6	ASSPILLARSTDTQY
TRBJ2-7	TRBV6-5	ASSYRGRGLNEQY
TRBJ1-1	TRBV12-5	ASGLGRNTEAF
TRBJ1-1	TRBV5-1	ASSLDRANTEAF
TRBJ2-1	TRBV6-2/TRBV6-3	ASSYHLGGSGNEQF
TRBJ2-1	TRBV5-1	ASSSRGQGTSSSYNEQF
TRBJ2-7	TRBV11-2	ASRSLGQKTYEQY
TRBJ2-1	TRBV6-2/TRBV6-3	ASSYSTNRGRFNNEQF
TRBJ1-2	TRBV6-1	ASSLNPSGGYGYT
TRBJ1-1	TRBV7-9	ASSRRGSRNTEAF
TRBJ2-1	TRBV27	ASSLLWGGGNEQF
TRBJ1-1	TRBV20-1	SAKLTGGGTEAF
TRBJ2-5	TRBV3-1	ASSFGTGSRETQY
TRBJ1-3	TRBV5-1	ASSPEGVRGNTIY
TRBJ2-1	TRBV18	ASSPVLAGGPSNEQF
TRBJ2-3	TRBV28	ASSPFSGISADTQY
TRBJ1-1	TRBV6-5	ASSWAKTAIFSF
TRBJ1-1	TRBV9	ASSVSQGARNEAF
TRBJ2-1	TRBV27	ASRRGDNEQF
TRBJ2-5	TRBV2	AGGQWVETQY
TRBJ1-6	TRBV12-3/TRBV12-4	ASEWGIPLLGSPLH
TRBJ1-5	TRBV7-2	ASSFGTGDNQPQH
TRBJ2-3	TRBV5-4	ASSGTSAASTDTQY
TRBJ2-7	TRBV3-1	ASSPAGGLAGAPSKQY
TRBJ1-4	TRBV29-1	SVLTGVTNEKLF
TRBJ2-5	TRBV6-5	ASSTNRGREETQY
TRBJ2-3	TRBV29-1	SGSGTGTTDTQY
TRBJ2-1	TRBV9	ASSVASPSSYNEQF